Below, 25 T cell receptor beta chains from the same sample are listed, as sequenced in a study of beta chain features in type 1 diabetes. Reverse transcribing all isolated RNA meant expressed TCRB transcripts were sequenced. Some clones are missing from TCRdb's copy, which holds only in-frame ones; the method was immunoSEQ multiplex PCR. The table shows 900,000 or so clones, with 15% to 20% occurring only once. The sample comprised naive CD4+ T cells from blood. The receptors come from a woman between 18 and 29 years old in good health.

This clone was seen a handful of times. V and J are TRBV7-2 and TRBJ2-3; TRBD2 might be the D (6 bases). The CDR3 runs 19 residues. Germline V lookup: CDR1 SGHTA, CDR2 FQGNSA. Trimming pared 4 bases from V and 2 bases from J, leaving 25 bases between. Here the CDR3 reads CASSSELLSAGGSTDTQYF. The DNA of the CDR3 is TGTGCCAGCAGCTCCGAACTCCTCTCAGCGGGCGGGTCCACAGATACGCAGTATTTT.

This clone was found a few times. The CDR3 sequence is CASSLGLVGEQFF. The CDR3 nucleotides are TGTGCCAGCAGCTTAGGTCTAGTTGGTGAGCAGTTCTTC. This chain uses TRBV7-6 with TRBJ2-1, with D unclear. From germline, CDR1 is SGHVS and CDR2 FNYEAQ. This CDR3 has 13 residues. Trimming stripped 1 base from V and 9 bases from J, with 10 bases between. The full variable domain, with the rest looked up from reference TRBV7-6 and TRBJ2-1, is GAGVSQSPRYKVTKRGQDVALRCDPISGHVSLYWYRQALGQGPEFLTYFNYEAQQDKSGLPNDRFSAERPEGSISTLTIQRTEQRDSAMYRCASSLGLVGEQFFGPGTRLTVL.

J is TRBJ1-1 and V is TRBV2, with D unresolved. CDR1 is SNHLY and CDR2 is FYNNEI in the germline V gene. There are 10 residues in the CDR3. V lost 8 bases, J lost 4 bases, and 5 bases lay in between. For the CDR3, the DNA is TGTGCCAGCCGGGGCACTGAAGCTTTCTTT. Translating it yields CASRGTEAFF. Based on the CDR3 plus reference TRBV2 and TRBJ1-1, the full variable domain is EPEVTQTPSHQVTQMGQEVILRCVPISNHLYFYWYRQILGQKVEFLVSFYNNEISEKSEIFDDQFSVERPDGSNFTLKIRSTKLEDSAMYFCASRGTEAFFGQGTRLTVV.

This clone has a single count. V and J are TRBV28 and TRBJ1-2; 9 bases line up with TRBD1. The CDR3 loop spans 14 amino acids. Germline V gives CDR1 MDHEN, CDR2 SYDVKM. V lost 6 bases and J lost 2; bases outside the gene matches: 4. The CDR3 loop reads CASSTGQGNYGYTF. In DNA, the CDR3 is TGTGCCAGCAGCACAGGACAGGGGAACTATGGCTACACCTTC.

The chain recombines TRBV25-1 with TRBJ2-3; no clear D. CDR3 size: 13 residues. Trimming left V 6 bases short and J 5 bases short, with 12 bases between. The germline V gene encodes CDR1 MGHDK and CDR2 SYGVNS. The CDR3 reads CASSPHDRDTQYF. As DNA, the CDR3 is TGTGCCAGCAGCCCCCACGACCGAGATACGCAGTATTTT.

The chain uses TRBV7-9 and TRBJ1-5, with 12 bases aligning to TRBD1. Looked up from germline, CDR1 is SEHNR and CDR2 is FQNEAQ (reference sequence). The V segment lost 4 bases and the J segment 1 base; nucleotides outside the gene matches: 8. CDR3 size: 18 residues. The CDR3 DNA is TGTGCCAGCAGCTACGTAAGGGACAGGGGGCGAAGCAATCAGCCCCAGCATTTT. It codes for CASSYVRDRGRSNQPQHF.

This chain joins TRBV5-4 and TRBJ2-5; 8 nucleotides line up with TRBD1. The CDR3 is 17 residues long. Losses at the gene ends were 1 base for V and 4 bases for J; bases not matched to a gene: 12. The germline V gene encodes CDR1 SGHNT and CDR2 YYREEE (reference sequence). The CDR3 spells CASSLLQTGALIETQYF. Here the CDR3 DNA reads TGTGCCAGCAGCTTGCTACAGACAGGGGCCCTCATAGAGACCCAGTACTTC.

This clone was detected only a few times. The CDR3, as DNA: TGTGCCAGCAGCTTGCTCAACAGGGGGCGGTCGGAAAAACTGTTTTTT. Amino acid sequence: CASSLLNRGRSEKLFF. The chain joins TRBV7-2 to TRBJ1-4; 9 bases map to TRBD1. Germline assignment: CDR1 SGHTA and CDR2 FQGNSA. The ends lost 3 bases at V and 8 bases at J; junction bases unmatched: 10. The CDR3 has 16 residues.

This clone turned up a few times. The rearrangement uses TRBV7-9 and TRBJ1-5, with D hard to call. Trimming shortened V by 1 base and J by 2 bases, and 12 bases separated the two germline ends. The length of the CDR3 is 16 residues. Germline CDR1 SEHNR, CDR2 FQNEAQ (reference sequence). CDR3 bases: TGTGCCAGCAGCTTAGGCGGCGGTGTTGGCAATCAGCCCCAGCATTTT. Translating it yields CASSLGGGVGNQPQHF.

This chain links TRBV6-5 with TRBJ2-7; TRBD1 aligns across 7 bases. Trimming at V came to 6 bases and at J to 4 bases, leaving 12 bases not matched to a gene. CDR3 size: 15 residues. CDR1 is MNHEY, CDR2 SVGAGI, per germline. The CDR3 bases are TGTGCCAGCAGGCCTCACAGGGGAGAGGGATACGAGCAGTACTTC. As protein: CASRPHRGEGYEQYF.

The CDR3 region has the DNA TGTGCCAGCAGCTGGGGCGGGGACAGCTCCTACGAGCAGTACTTC. Amino acid sequence: CASSWGGDSSYEQYF. The chain is built from TRBV5-4 and TRBJ2-7; a weak D match, TRBD1 (7 bases). Germline V gene data show CDR1 as SGHNT and CDR2 as YYREEE (reference sequence). V gave up 3 bases and J gave up 0 bases, with 13 bases separating them. This CDR3 comprises 15 residues.

The chain joins TRBV7-9 to TRBJ2-7, with D uncertain. In germline, CDR1 is SEHNR, CDR2 FQNEAQ (reference sequence). This CDR3 spans 17 amino acids. The ends were cut back, 5 bases at V and 2 bases at J, with 22 bases in the middle. This chain's CDR3 is CASSPFFIWRGAYEQYF. The CDR3 bases are TGTGCCAGCAGCCCGTTTTTCATCTGGAGAGGTGCCTACGAGCAGTACTTC.

This clone was counted only a few times. In nucleotides, the CDR3 is TGTGCCAGCAGCCAAGGAAATGGACAGGGGAGCGCCTACGAGCAGTACTTC. Protein: CASSQGNGQGSAYEQYF. The chain uses TRBV4-2 and TRBJ2-7; 9 positions agree with TRBD1. V was pared by 1 base and J by 2 bases, with 9 bases of the junction left unmatched. CDR3 length: 17 residues. CDR1 and CDR2 from the germline V gene are LGHNA and YNFKEQ.

V is TRBV6-5 and J is TRBJ2-7; 11 nucleotides match TRBD1. The CDR3 consists of 16 residues. Trimming took 2 bases from V and 3 from J; bases not matched to a gene: 6. CDR1 is MNHEY, CDR2 SVGAGI, per germline. The CDR3, as DNA: TGTGCCAGCAGTTACACGGGACAGGGGGGGAACTACGAGCAGTACTTC. Its protein is CASSYTGQGGNYEQYF.

This clone was seen more than once but under ten times. This chain uses TRBV6-6 with TRBJ2-5; unclear D gene. Germline V gives CDR1 MNHNY, CDR2 SVGAGI (reference sequence). The CDR3 is 14 residues long. Trimming removed 6 bases at V and 2 bases at J, with 13 bases between. This CDR3 reads CASRPDKMQETQYF. Written as DNA, the CDR3 is TGTGCCAGCAGACCCGACAAGATGCAAGAGACCCAGTACTTC.

In the case of this clone: The junction departs from the called germline gene at one end, perhaps through a read error. This chain links TRBV10-3 with TRBJ1-2; TRBD1 is a possible D gene (5 bases). The germline V gene encodes CDR1 ENHRY and CDR2 SYGVKD. CDR3 length: 11 residues. The CDR3 region is CASSGSGDHTF. The CDR3 bases are TGTGCCAGCAGTGGCTCCGGGGACCACACCTTC.

The rearrangement uses TRBV29-1 and TRBJ1-4; D gene uncertain. The CDR3 covers 13 residues. CDR1 is SQVTM and CDR2 is ANQGSEA in the germline V gene. V was clipped by 4 bases and J by 8 bases, with 14 bases between them. CDR3 DNA sequence: TGCAGCGTTGCCGACGGGCACGAGGAAAAACTGTTTTTT. Its translation: CSVADGHEEKLFF.

This chain connects TRBV2 to TRBJ2-3, with 8 nucleotides matching TRBD1. Germline V gene lookup returns CDR1 SNHLY and CDR2 FYNNEI. The CDR3 sequence is 13 residues long. V lost 11 bases, J lost 7 bases, and 11 bases stayed unmatched. CDR3 region: CALGQGLTNTQYF. Written as DNA, the CDR3 is TGTGCCCTTGGACAGGGCCTTACGAATACGCAGTATTTT. Full variable domain (outside the CDR3, taken from reference TRBV2 and TRBJ2-3): EPEVTQTPSHQVTQMGQEVILRCVPISNHLYFYWYRQILGQKVEFLVSFYNNEISEKSEIFDDQFSVERPDGSNFTLKIRSTKLEDSAMYFCALGQGLTNTQYFGPGTRLTVL.

The chain is built from TRBV7-2 and TRBJ2-3; 8 nucleotides line up with TRBD2. Germline V lookup: CDR1 SGHTA, CDR2 FQGNSA. V was clipped by 5 bases and J by 2 bases; unmatched bases: 9. This CDR3 is 16 amino acids long. Here the CDR3 DNA reads TGTGCCAGCAGCCCGCCCCAAGCGGGAGCCACAGATACGCAGTATTTT. This gives the protein CASSPPQAGATDTQYF.

The chain links TRBV7-8 to TRBJ2-1; tentatively, D is TRBD1 or TRBD2 (6 bases each). The CDR3 runs 16 residues. CDR1 SGHVS and CDR2 FQNEAQ come from the germline V gene. V was pared by 5 bases and J by 1 base, with 15 bases between. CDR3 protein: CASSPLTGRSYNEQFF. DNA for the CDR3: TGTGCCAGCAGCCCGTTAACAGGGAGGTCCTACAATGAGCAGTTCTTC.

The CDR3 DNA follows: TGTGCCAGCAGTTCCAACAGGGTCAATCAGCCCCAGCATTTT. Translated, it gives CASSSNRVNQPQHF. This rearrangement joins TRBV6-5 to TRBJ1-5; D might be TRBD1 (6 bases). Germline V lookup: CDR1 MNHEY, CDR2 SVGAGI. Trimming removed 4 bases at V and 3 bases at J, with 10 bases between. This CDR3 region has 14 residues.

The J gene is TRBJ1-1, the V gene TRBV6-6; D ambiguous. CDR1 is MNHNY and CDR2 is SVGAGI in the germline V gene (reference sequence). The CDR3 sequence is 11 residues long. V lost 8 bases, J lost 8 bases, and 12 bases lay in between. The CDR3 DNA sequence: TGTGCCAGCGGCCTTCCCATGGAAGCTTTCTTT. Its protein product is CASGLPMEAFF.

The rearrangement uses TRBV5-4 and TRBJ2-3; 10 bases match TRBD2. The germline V gene encodes CDR1 SGHNT and CDR2 YYREEE (reference sequence). V gave up 4 bases and J gave up 0 bases; unmatched junction bases: 2. The CDR3 spans 15 residues. For the CDR3, the DNA is TGTGCCAGCAGCGGGACTAGCGCGAGCACAGATACGCAGTATTTT. It specifies CASSGTSASTDTQYF.

The genes are TRBV18 and TRBJ1-5, with D maybe TRBD1 (6 bases). V shed 3 bases and J shed 5 bases, with 11 bases lying between them. Germline V gene sequence: CDR1 KGHSH, CDR2 LQKENI. The CDR3 is made up of 14 amino acids. CDR3 DNA sequence: TGTGCCAGCTCACCGCGACAGGTCGATCAGCCCCAGCATTTT. Amino acids: CASSPRQVDQPQHF.

The V and J genes are TRBV6-6 and TRBJ2-5, with 12 positions matching TRBD2. Looked up from germline, CDR1 is MNHNY and CDR2 is SVGAGI (reference sequence). The V and J ends lost 10 bases and 6 bases, in that order; junction bases with no gene match: 12. CDR3 length: 15 amino acids. In nucleotides, the CDR3 is TGTGCCACACGCGGACTAGCGGGATCTATAAAGACCCAGTACTTC. This sequence encodes CATRGLAGSIKTQYF.